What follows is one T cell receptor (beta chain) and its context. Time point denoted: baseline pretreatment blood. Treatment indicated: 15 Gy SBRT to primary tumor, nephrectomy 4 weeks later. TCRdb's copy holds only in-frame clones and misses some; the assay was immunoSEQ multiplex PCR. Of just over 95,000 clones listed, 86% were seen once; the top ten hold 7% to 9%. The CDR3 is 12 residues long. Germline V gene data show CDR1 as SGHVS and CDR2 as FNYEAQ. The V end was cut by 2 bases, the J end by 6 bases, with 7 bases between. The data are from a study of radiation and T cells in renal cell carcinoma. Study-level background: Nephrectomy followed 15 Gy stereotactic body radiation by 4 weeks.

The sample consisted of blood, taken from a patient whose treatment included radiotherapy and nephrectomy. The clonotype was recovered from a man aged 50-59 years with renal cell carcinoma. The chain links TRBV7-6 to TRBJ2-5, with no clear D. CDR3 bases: TGTGCCAGCAGCTTATTTAGTAAGACCCAGTACTTC. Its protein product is CASSLFSKTQYF.